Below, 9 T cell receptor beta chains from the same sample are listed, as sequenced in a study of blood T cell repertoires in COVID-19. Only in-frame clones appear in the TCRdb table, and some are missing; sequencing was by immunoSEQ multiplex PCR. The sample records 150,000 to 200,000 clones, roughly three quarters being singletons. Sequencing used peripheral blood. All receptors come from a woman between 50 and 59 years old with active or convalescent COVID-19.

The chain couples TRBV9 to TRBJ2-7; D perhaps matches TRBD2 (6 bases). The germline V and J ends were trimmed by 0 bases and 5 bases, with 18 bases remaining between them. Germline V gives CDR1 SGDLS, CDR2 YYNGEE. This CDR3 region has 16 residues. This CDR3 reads CASSVGSGTLLNEQYF. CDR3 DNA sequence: TGTGCCAGCAGCGTAGGTTCAGGGACTTTGTTGAACGAGCAGTACTTC.

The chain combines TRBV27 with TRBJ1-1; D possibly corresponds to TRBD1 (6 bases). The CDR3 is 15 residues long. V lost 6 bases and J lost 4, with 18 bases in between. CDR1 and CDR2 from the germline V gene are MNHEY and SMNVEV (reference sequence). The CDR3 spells CASSPIPTGPTEAFF. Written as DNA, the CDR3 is TGTGCCAGCAGCCCAATCCCGACAGGCCCCACTGAAGCTTTCTTT.

CDR3 bases: TGTGCCAGCAGCCAAGGGCCCCATCGCGGGAGGACCTACGAGCAGTACTTC. Amino acid sequence: CASSQGPHRGRTYEQYF. The genes are TRBV4-2 and TRBJ2-7, with TRBD2 identical over 8 bases. V was pared by 1 base and J by 2 bases, with 10 bases of the junction left unmatched. The germline gives CDR1 LGHNA, CDR2 YNFKEQ. There are 17 residues in the CDR3.

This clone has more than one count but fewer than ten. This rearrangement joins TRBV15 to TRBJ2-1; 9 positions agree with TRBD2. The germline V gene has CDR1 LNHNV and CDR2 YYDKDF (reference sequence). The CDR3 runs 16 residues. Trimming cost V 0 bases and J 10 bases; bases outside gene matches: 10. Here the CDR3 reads CATSRDLRGRVGEQFF. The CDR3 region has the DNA TGTGCCACCAGCAGAGATCTGCGCGGGAGGGTCGGGGAGCAGTTCTTC.

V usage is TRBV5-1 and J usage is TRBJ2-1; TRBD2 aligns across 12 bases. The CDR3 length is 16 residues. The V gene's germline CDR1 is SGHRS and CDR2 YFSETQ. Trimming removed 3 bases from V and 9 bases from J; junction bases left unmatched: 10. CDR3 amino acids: CASSYPSGGDYGEQFF. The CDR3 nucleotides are TGCGCCAGCAGCTATCCTAGCGGGGGGGATTATGGTGAGCAGTTCTTC. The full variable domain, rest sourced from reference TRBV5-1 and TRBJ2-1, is KAGVTQTPRYLIKTRGQQVTLSCSPISGHRSVSWYQQTPGQGLQFLFEYFSETQRNKGNFPGRFSGRQFSNSRSEMNVSTLELGDSALYLCASSYPSGGDYGEQFFGPGTRLTVL.

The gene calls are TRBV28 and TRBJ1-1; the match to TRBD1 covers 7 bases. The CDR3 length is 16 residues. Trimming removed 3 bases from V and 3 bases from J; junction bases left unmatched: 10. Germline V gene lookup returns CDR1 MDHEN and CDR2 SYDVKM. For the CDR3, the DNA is TGTGCCAGCAGTTTTCACGGAGGGGGCGCGGACACTGAAGCTTTCTTT. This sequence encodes CASSFHGGGADTEAFF.

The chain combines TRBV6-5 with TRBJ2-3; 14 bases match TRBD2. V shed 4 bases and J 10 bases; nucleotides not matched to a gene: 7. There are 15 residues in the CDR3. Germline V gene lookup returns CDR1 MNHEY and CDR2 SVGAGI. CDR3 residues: CASSLTSGRASPQYF. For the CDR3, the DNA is TGTGCCAGCAGTTTGACTAGCGGGAGGGCCTCTCCGCAGTATTTT.

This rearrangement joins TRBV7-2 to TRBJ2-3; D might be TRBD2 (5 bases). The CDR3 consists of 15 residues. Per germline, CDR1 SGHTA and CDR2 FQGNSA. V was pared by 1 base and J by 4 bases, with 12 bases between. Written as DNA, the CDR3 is TGTGCCAGCAGCTTAGATCGGGGAGTCTCAGATACGCAGTATTTT. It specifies CASSLDRGVSDTQYF.

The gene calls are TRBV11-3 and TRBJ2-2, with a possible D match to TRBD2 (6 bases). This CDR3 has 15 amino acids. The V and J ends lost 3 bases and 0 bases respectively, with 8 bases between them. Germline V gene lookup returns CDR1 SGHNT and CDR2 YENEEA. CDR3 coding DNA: TGTGCCAGCAGCTTGGCTAGCGCGAACACCGGGGAGCTGTTTTTT. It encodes CASSLASANTGELFF.